A single sample gave rise to the 12 T cell receptor beta chains below, sequenced in a study of beta chain features in type 1 diabetes (dated by TCRdb to the late 2010s). General study outcomes and caveats: In all four CD4+ subsets, TCRB CDR3 length was moderately but significantly shorter in type 1 diabetes patients.

What these receptors recognize is not known. To prepare the library, the immunoSEQ multiplex PCR assay was applied. The entire amount of isolated RNA was reverse transcribed using the High Capacity cDNA Reverse Transcription Kit, so the sequenced TCRB transcripts were expressed ones. Drawn from immuneACCESS, this table holds only the in-frame rearrangements with V and J called that TCRdb kept. Clones are partly lost; checked studies trace under half to an unresolved V gene and leave the rest unexplained. This sample is represented by about 170,000 clones; less than 10% of them were singletons. The ten largest make up under 0.55% of the sample. The sample was central memory CD4+ T cells from blood. The receptors derive from a man younger than 35 with type 1 diabetes.

In its sample, this clone was seen a few times. The chain is built from TRBV18 and TRBJ1-2, with 8 nucleotides matching TRBD1. Germline values: CDR1 KGHSH, CDR2 LQKENI. CDR3 length equals 14 residues. The ends lost 4 bases at V and 7 bases at J; junction bases unmatched: 8. The CDR3 loop reads CASSRERTGTGYTF. The CDR3 bases are TGTGCCAGCTCACGCGAAAGGACAGGGACTGGCTACACCTTC.

The chain carries TRBV18 and TRBJ1-3; D is unresolved. The V gene lost 3 bases and the J gene lost 2 bases, with 8 bases spanning the gap. CDR3 size: 14 residues. Germline assignment: CDR1 KGHSH and CDR2 LQKENI. The CDR3 DNA follows: TGTGCCAGCTCACCCACAGCGGCTGGAAACACCATATATTTT. Its translation: CASSPTAAGNTIYF.

The sample holds a few counts of this clone. The rearrangement links TRBV30 to TRBJ2-7, with TRBD1 identical over 7 bases. The ends lost 5 bases at V and 6 bases at J; junction bases unmatched: 7. This CDR3 has 12 amino acids. Germline-derived CDR1 and CDR2 are GTSNPN and SVGIG (reference sequence). CDR3 DNA sequence: TGTGCCTGGGGAAGAGGGGGCGGCGAGCAGTACTTC. Translated: CAWGRGGGEQYF.

This clone was counted only a few times. The V call is TRBV5-5, the J call TRBJ2-6, with a weak D call TRBD1 (5 bases). CDR1 and CDR2 (germline): SGHKS, YYEKEE (reference sequence). This CDR3 spans 17 amino acids. V was cut by 3 bases and J by 0 bases, with 13 bases left in between. The CDR3 bases are TGTGCCAGCAGCTCGGCTGGGGCAAACTCTGGGGCCAACGTCCTGACTTTC. Amino acids: CASSSAGANSGANVLTF. Together with reference TRBV5-5 and TRBJ2-6, the CDR3 gives the full variable domain: DAGVTQSPTHLIKTRGQQVTLRCSPISGHKSVSWYQQVLGQGPQFIFQYYEKEERGRGNFPDRFSARQFPNYSSELNVNALLLGDSALYLCASSSAGANSGANVLTFGAGSRLTVL.

The rearrangement joins TRBV2 to TRBJ2-5; 11 positions agree with TRBD2. V shed 7 bases, J shed 3 bases, and the junction held 4 bases outside the gene matches. Germline CDR1 is SNHLY and CDR2 is FYNNEI. The CDR3 runs 14 residues. CDR3 protein: CASTRGLAEETQYF. CDR3 coding DNA: TGTGCCAGCACCCGGGGACTAGCGGAAGAGACCCAGTACTTC.

This clone was counted a few times. The chain combines TRBV18 with TRBJ2-5; 8 bases match TRBD1. Trimming at V came to 3 bases and at J to 1 base, leaving 4 bases not matched to a gene. The germline CDR1 and CDR2 sequences are KGHSH and LQKENI. This CDR3 is 15 amino acids long. CDR3 nucleotides: TGTGCCAGCTCACCGCGACAGGGGTCCCAAGAGACCCAGTACTTC. Its protein is CASSPRQGSQETQYF.

This clone was seen more than once but under ten times. DNA for the CDR3: TGTGCCAGCAGCGGGGACAGGGGGCGAACAGATACGCAGTATTTT. This codes for CASSGDRGRTDTQYF. This sequence joins TRBV7-2 and TRBJ2-3; 12 bases are shared with TRBD1. Germline CDR1 SGHTA, CDR2 FQGNSA. The CDR3 has 15 residues. Unmatched junction bases numbered 3, after V lost 5 bases and J lost 3 bases.

This chain uses TRBV11-2 with TRBJ2-3; D perhaps matches TRBD1 (5 bases). The CDR3 is 11 residues long. V lost 8 bases and J lost 6, with 9 bases in between. The germline V gene encodes CDR1 SGHAT and CDR2 FQNNGV. The DNA of the CDR3 is TGTGCCAGCGGAGCAGGGGATACGCAGTATTTT. Translating it yields CASGAGDTQYF.

This clone was seen only a few times. The chain combines TRBV7-9 with TRBJ2-5; TRBD1 aligns across 8 bases. Unmatched junction bases numbered 6, after V lost 4 bases and J lost 5 bases. The CDR3 has 14 residues. The V gene's germline CDR1 is SEHNR and CDR2 FQNEAQ (reference sequence). This chain's CDR3 is CASSSGQGRETQYF. The DNA for the CDR3 is TGTGCCAGCAGCTCCGGACAGGGAAGGGAGACCCAGTACTTC.

This clone was detected a few times. V usage is TRBV7-2 and J usage is TRBJ1-2, with TRBD1 matching 9 bases. The V gene end was trimmed by 5 bases and the J gene end by 7 bases; junction bases not matched to a gene: 8. Germline assignment: CDR1 SGHTA and CDR2 FQGNSA. The CDR3 is 14 amino acids. In DNA, the CDR3 is TGTGCCAGCAGCCCACCGGGACAGGGTACTGGCTACACCTTC. Protein: CASSPPGQGTGYTF.

This clone was detected a few times. The rearrangement uses TRBV20-1 and TRBJ2-1; the D gene is possibly TRBD2 (5 bases). CDR3 length: 11 residues. From germline, CDR1 is DFQATT and CDR2 SNEGSKA (reference sequence). The V and J ends lost 3 bases and 5 bases respectively, with 5 bases between them. In nucleotides, the CDR3 is TGCAGTGCTAGGGAGGACAATGAGCAGTTCTTC. Amino acids: CSAREDNEQFF.

This chain connects TRBV6-1 to TRBJ2-5, with a tentative D call TRBD2 (7 bases). V gave up 2 bases and J gave up 7 bases, with 17 bases separating them. The CDR3 contains 15 residues. In germline, CDR1 is MNHNS, CDR2 SASEGT. The CDR3 nucleotides read TGTGCCAGCAGTGAACTCGGGGGGCAGCTGGGGACCCAGTACTTC. Protein product: CASSELGGQLGTQYF.